This TCR beta chain came from a study of T-cell memory formation after mild COVID-19. Overall study results and limits: A subset of responding clones appeared in pre-infection memory, suggesting cross-reactive memory joined. Confirmation of SARS-CoV-2 specificity was lacking for second-wave clones peaking day 37.

The TCR alpha and TCR beta cDNA libraries, bearing sample barcodes and UMIs, were generated by 5'RACE using constant-segment primers. TCRdb analysed the 5' RACE reads with MiXCR anew, one entry per CDR3 protein. The profile covers over 500,000 distinct CDR3 sequences, with around a sixth appearing a single time and 8.1% taken by the ten largest. This clonotype was detected only a few times. Its antigen is as yet unknown. The sequenced sample was PBMCs or a T cell subset sorted from them (not recorded which). This receptor was taken from an adult woman who had mild COVID-19 (a few samples of this study predate the infection). Cell type and time point are not known.

The CDR3, as DNA: TGTGCCAGCAGCCGCCGGGAGGGAATCGGTTCACCCCTCCACTTT. Amino acids: CASSRREGIGSPLHF. The chain is built from TRBV11-2 and TRBJ1-6, with D hard to call. The germline V gene encodes CDR1 SGHAT and CDR2 FQNNGV. The CDR3 sequence is 15 residues long. The germline V and J ends were trimmed by 5 bases and 9 bases, with 17 bases remaining between them.